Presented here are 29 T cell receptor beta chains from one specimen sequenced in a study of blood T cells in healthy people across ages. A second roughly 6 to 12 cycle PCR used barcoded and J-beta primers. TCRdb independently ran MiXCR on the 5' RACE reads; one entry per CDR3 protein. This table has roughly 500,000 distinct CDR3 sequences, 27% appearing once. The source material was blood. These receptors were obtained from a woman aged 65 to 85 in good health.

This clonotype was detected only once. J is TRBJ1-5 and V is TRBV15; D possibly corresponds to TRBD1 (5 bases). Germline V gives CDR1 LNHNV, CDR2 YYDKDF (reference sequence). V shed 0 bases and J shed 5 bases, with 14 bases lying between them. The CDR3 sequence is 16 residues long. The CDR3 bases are TGTGCCACCAGCAGAGATTTACAGGTTCTAGATCAGCCCCAGCATTTT. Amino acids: CATSRDLQVLDQPQHF. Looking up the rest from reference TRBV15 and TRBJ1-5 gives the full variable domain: DAMVIQNPRYQVTQFGKPVTLSCSQTLNHNVMYWYQQKSSQAPKLLFHYYDKDFNNEADTPDNFQSRRPNTSFCFLDIRSPGLGDTAMYLCATSRDLQVLDQPQHFGDGTRLSIL.

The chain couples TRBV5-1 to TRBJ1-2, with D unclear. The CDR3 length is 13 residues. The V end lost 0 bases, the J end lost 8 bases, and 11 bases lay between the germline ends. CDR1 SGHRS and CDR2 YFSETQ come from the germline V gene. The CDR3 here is CASSLEQREGYTF. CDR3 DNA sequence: TGCGCCAGCAGCTTGGAACAGAGAGAGGGCTACACCTTC.

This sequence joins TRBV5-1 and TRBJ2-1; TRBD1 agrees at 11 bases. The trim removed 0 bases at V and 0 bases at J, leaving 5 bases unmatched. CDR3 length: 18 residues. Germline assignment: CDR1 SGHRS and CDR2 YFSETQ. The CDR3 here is CASSLVGQGASSYNEQFF. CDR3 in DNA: TGCGCCAGCAGCTTGGTTGGACAGGGGGCGAGCTCCTACAATGAGCAGTTCTTC.

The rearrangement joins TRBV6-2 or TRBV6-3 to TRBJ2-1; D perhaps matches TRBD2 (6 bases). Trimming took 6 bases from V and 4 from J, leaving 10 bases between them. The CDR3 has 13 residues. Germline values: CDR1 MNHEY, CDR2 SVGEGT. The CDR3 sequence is CASRQDYYNEQFF. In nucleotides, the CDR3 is TGTGCCAGCAGGCAGGACTATTACAATGAGCAGTTCTTC.

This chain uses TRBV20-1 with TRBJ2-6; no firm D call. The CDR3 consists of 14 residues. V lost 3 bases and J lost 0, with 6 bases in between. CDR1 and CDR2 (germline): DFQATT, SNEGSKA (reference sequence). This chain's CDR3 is CSASPLSGANVLTF. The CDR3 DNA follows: TGCAGTGCTAGCCCTCTCTCTGGGGCCAACGTCCTGACTTTC.

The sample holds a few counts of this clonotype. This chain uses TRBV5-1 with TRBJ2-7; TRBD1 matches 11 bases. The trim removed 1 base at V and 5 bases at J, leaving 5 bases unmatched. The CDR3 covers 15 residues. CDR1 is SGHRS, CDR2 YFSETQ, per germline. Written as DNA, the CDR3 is TGCGCCAGCAGCTTGACGGGACAGGGGGATCACGAGCAGTACTTC. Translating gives CASSLTGQGDHEQYF.

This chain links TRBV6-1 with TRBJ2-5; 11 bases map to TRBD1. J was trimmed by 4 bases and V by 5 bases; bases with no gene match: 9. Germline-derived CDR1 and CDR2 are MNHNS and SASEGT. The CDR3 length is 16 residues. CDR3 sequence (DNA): TGTGCCAGCAGTTTTAGGACAGGGGGCGGACGAGAGACCCAGTACTTC. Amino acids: CASSFRTGGGRETQYF.

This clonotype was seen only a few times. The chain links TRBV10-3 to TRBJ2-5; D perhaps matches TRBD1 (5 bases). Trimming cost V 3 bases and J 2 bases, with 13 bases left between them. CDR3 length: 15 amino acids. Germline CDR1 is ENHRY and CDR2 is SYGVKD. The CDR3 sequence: CAISEKDTYQETQYF. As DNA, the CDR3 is TGTGCCATCAGTGAAAAGGACACGTATCAAGAGACCCAGTACTTC.

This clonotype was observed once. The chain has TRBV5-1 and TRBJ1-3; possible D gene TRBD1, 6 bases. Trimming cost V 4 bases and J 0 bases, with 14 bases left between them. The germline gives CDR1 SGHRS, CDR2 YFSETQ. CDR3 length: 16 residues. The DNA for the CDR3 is TGCGCCAGCAGCGCAGGGACACTGAGCTCTGGAAACACCATATATTTT. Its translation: CASSAGTLSSGNTIYF. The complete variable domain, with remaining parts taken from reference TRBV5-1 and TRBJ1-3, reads KAGVTQTPRYLIKTRGQQVTLSCSPISGHRSVSWYQQTPGQGLQFLFEYFSETQRNKGNFPGRFSGRQFSNSRSEMNVSTLELGDSALYLCASSAGTLSSGNTIYFGEGSWLTVV.

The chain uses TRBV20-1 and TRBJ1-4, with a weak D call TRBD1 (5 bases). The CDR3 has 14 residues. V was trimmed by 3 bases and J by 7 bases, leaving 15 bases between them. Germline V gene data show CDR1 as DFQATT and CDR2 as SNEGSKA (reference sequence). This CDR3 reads CSARLSGGTEKLFF. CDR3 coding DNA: TGCAGTGCTAGGCTTTCTGGGGGTACTGAAAAACTGTTTTTT.

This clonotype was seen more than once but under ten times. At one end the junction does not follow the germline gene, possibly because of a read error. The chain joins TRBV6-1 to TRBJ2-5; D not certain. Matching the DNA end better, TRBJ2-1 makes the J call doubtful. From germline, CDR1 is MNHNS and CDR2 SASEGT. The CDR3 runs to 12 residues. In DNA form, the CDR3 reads TGTGCCAGCAGTGATTCTTACAGTGAGCAGTTCTTC. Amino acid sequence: CASSDSYSEQFF.

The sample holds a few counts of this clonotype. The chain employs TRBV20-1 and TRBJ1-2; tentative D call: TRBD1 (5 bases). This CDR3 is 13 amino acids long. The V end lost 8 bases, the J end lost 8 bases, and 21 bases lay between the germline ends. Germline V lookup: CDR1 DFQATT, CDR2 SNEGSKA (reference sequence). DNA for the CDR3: TGCAGTATCGGCCCAGGGAGCTCCGCAGGCTACACCTTC. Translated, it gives CSIGPGSSAGYTF.

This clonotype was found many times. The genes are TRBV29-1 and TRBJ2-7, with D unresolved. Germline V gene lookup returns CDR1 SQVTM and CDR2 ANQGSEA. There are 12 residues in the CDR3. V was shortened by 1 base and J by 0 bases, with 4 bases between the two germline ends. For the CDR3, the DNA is TGCAGCGTTGAAGCTAGCTCCTACGAGCAGTACTTC. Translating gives CSVEASSYEQYF.

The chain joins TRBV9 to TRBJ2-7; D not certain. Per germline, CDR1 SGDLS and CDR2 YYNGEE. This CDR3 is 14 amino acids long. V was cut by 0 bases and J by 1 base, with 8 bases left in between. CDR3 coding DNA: TGTGCCAGCAGCGTAGGTAAAGGTTCCTACGAGCAGTACTTC. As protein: CASSVGKGSYEQYF.

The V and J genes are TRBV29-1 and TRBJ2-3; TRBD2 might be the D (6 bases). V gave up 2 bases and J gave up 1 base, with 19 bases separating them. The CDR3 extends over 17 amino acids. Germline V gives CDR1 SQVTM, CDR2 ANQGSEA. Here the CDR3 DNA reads TGCAGCGTTGAAAGGCGATCTTCTAGCGAGGGCACAGATACGCAGTATTTT. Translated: CSVERRSSSEGTDTQYF.

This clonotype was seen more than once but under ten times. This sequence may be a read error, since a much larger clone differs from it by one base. The CDR3 DNA reads TGTGCCAGCAGTCTCTTTGAGGAGGATGAGCAGCTCTTC. It codes for CASSLFEEDEQLF. The chain is built from TRBV7-3 and TRBJ2-1; tentatively, D is TRBD2 (5 bases). The CDR3 is made up of 13 amino acids. Per the germline V gene, CDR1 is SGHTA and CDR2 is FQGTGA.

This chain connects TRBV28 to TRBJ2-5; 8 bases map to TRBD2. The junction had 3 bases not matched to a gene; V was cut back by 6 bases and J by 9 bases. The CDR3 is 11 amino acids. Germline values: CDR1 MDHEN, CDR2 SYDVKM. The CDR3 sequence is CASSNGGAQYF. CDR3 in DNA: TGTGCCAGCAGCAACGGGGGGGCCCAGTACTTC.

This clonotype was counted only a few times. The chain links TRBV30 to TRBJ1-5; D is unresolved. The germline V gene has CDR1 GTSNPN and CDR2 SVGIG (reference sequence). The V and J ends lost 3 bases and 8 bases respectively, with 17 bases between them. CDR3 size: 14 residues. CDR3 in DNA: TGTGCCTGGAGCGCAAGCCCTGCCGGGGAGCCCCAGCATTTT. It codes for CAWSASPAGEPQHF.

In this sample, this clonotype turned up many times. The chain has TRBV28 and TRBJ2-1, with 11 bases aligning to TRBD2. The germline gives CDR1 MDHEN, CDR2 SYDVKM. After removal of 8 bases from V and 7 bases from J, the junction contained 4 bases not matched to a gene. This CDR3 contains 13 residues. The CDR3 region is CASVSGGGNEQFF. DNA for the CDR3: TGTGCCAGCGTTAGCGGGGGGGGGAATGAGCAGTTCTTC.

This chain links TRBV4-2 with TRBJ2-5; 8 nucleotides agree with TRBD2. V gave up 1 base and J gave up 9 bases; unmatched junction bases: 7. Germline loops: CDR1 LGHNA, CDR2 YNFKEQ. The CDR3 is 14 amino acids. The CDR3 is CASSQVEGAGAQYF. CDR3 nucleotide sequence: TGTGCCAGCAGCCAAGTTGAAGGAGCGGGGGCCCAGTACTTC.

CDR3 coding DNA: TGTGCCAGCTTGGAGTCCCTCTACTCCTACGAGCAGTACTTC. It specifies CASLESLYSYEQYF. The rearrangement joins TRBV7-9 to TRBJ2-7, with no clear D. The CDR3 loop spans 14 amino acids. Deletions cut 8 bases from V and 0 bases from J, with 14 bases between. Germline loops: CDR1 SEHNR, CDR2 FQNEAQ (reference sequence).

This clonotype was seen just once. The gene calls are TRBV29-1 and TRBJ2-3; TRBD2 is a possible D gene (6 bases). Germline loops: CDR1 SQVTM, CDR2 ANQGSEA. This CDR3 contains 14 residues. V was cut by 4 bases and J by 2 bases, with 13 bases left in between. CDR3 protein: CSVGRLVSTDTQYF. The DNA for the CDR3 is TGCAGCGTTGGTCGACTAGTTTCCACAGATACGCAGTATTTT.

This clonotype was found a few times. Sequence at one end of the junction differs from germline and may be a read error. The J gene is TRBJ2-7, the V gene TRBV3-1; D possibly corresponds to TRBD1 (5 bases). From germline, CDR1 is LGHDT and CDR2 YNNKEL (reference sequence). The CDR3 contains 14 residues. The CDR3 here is CAGSQGLNRYEQHF. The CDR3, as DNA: TGTGCCGGCAGCCAGGGTCTAAATCGCTACGAGCAGCACTTC.

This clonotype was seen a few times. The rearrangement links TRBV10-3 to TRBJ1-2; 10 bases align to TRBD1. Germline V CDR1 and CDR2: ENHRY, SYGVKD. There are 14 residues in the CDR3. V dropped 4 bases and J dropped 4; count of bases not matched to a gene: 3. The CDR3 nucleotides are TGTGCCATCAGTGGACAGGGGGCGAGCTATGGCTACACCTTC. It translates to CAISGQGASYGYTF.

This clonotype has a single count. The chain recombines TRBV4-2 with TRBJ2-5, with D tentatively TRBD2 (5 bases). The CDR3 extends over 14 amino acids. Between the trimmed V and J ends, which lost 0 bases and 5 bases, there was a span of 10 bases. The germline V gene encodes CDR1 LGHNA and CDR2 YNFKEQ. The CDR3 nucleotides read TGTGCCAGCAGCCAAGAAAAGGGCGGGGAGACCCAGTACTTC. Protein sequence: CASSQEKGGETQYF.

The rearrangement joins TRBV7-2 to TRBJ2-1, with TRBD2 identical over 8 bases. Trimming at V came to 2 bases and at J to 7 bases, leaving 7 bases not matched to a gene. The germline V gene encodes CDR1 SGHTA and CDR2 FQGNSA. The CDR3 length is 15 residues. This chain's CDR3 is CASSLTGGLGNEQFF. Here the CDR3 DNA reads TGTGCCAGCAGCTTAACGGGGGGACTAGGGAATGAGCAGTTCTTC.

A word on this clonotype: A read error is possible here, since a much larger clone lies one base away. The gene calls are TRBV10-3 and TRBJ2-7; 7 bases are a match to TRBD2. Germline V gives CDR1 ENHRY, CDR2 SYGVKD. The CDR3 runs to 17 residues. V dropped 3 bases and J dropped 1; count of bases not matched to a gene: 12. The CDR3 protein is CAISEAGRRIGSYEQYF. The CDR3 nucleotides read TGTGCCATCAGTGAAGCGGGGCGACGAATAGGATCCTACGAGCAGTACTTC.

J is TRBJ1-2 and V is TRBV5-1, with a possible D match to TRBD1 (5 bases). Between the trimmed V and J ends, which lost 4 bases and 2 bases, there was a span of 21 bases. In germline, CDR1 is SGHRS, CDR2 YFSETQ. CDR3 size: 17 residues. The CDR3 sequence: CASSTDSIPPFNYGYTF. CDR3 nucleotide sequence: TGCGCCAGCAGCACCGACAGCATACCACCGTTCAACTATGGCTACACCTTC.

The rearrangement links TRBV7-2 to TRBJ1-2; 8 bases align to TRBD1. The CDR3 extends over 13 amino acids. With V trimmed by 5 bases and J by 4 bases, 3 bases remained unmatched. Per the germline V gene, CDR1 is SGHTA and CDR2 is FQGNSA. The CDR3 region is CASSVDRVYGYTF. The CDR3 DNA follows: TGTGCCAGCAGCGTGGACAGGGTCTATGGCTACACCTTC. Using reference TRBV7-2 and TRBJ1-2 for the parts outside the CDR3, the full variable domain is GAGVSQSPSNKVTEKGKDVELRCDPISGHTALYWYRQSLGQGLEFLIYFQGNSAPDKSGLPSDRFSAERTGGSVSTLTIQRTQQEDSAVYLCASSVDRVYGYTFGSGTRLTVV.